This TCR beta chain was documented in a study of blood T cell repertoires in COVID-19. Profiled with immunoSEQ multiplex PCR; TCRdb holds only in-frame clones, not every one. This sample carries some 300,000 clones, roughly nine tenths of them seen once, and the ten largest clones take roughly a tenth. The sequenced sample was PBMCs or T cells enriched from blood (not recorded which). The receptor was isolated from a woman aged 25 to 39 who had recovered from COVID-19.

The CDR3 bases are TGTGCCAGCAGCTTAGTAGGCGGGAACACTGAAGCTTTCTTT. Translating it yields CASSLVGGNTEAFF. This chain joins TRBV7-9 and TRBJ1-1; no definite D call. The ends were cut back, 1 base at V and 1 base at J, with 7 bases in the middle. The germline CDR1 and CDR2 sequences are SEHNR and FQNEAQ (reference sequence). The length of the CDR3 is 14 residues.